The entry below gives a single TCR beta chain sequence along with its context. The length of the CDR3 is 13 residues. Per the germline V gene, CDR1 is LNHDA and CDR2 is SQIVND (reference sequence). Trimming removed 3 bases at V and 8 bases at J, with 11 bases between. In the authors' methods: From reference gene primer amplification, estimates of nucleated cell counts were derived. Using immunoSEQ multiplex PCR, the repertoire was profiled, and TCRdb retains in-frame clones only, with some absent. V and J calls plus clone size are reproduced from that table; the DNA served to infer D and trimming. This table holds roughly 52,000 clones, about 82% found once. These data originate in a study of blood T cell repertoires in COVID-19. As for the study in general: The study drew acute and convalescent COVID-19 samples from the United States, Italy and Spain. T cells, B-cell-depleted T cells, or PBMCs provided the cDNA or gDNA that served as material.

The J gene is TRBJ2-1, the V gene TRBV19, with D perhaps TRBD2 (6 bases). The sequenced material came from peripheral blood. The TCR was taken from a human donor in a cohort sampled during active COVID-19. For the CDR3, the DNA is TGTGCCAGTAGTATGGGACTTCAGGATGAGCAGTTCTTC. Translation: CASSMGLQDEQFF.